This T cell receptor (beta chain) was identified in a study of CD8+CD57+ T cells in acquired aplastic anemia. Study in general: Each DNA sample taken from sorted CD4+ and CD8+ cells came to around 3.4 ug on average.

The template for TCR beta VDJ and CDR3 sequence profiling was genomic DNA. MiXCR, applied by TCRdb to the reads, yields one record per CDR3 protein. Among fewer than 150,000 distinct CDR3 sequences, 48% were seen once, and the ten largest hold 2% to 3%. Worth noting for this clonotype: Its antigen is not identified.

Germline values: CDR1 MGHRA, CDR2 YSYEKL. CDR3 length equals 12 residues. Deletions cut 0 bases from V and 7 bases from J, with 6 bases between. Study-wide results and caveats: Patients versus controls showed no significant CD8+ Simpson's diversity difference.

The sequence came from a human donor in good health, serving as a control. Sample: sorted CD4+, CD8+, or CD8+CD57+ T cells (not recorded which) from PBMCs. This chain uses TRBV4-1 with TRBJ2-5; no definite D call. This CDR3 reads CASSQDRRTQYF. The CDR3, as DNA: TGCGCCAGCAGCCAAGATCGTCGGACCCAGTACTTC.